A single sample is the source of the 12 T cell receptor beta chains below, sequenced in a study of regulatory T cells in long-lasting Graves disease. In building TCR beta libraries, iRepertoire HTBI primers were used together with Arm-PCR of CDR3 regions. TCRdb used MiXCR to reprocess the multiplex PCR reads, holding one entry per CDR3 protein. The sample comprises roughly 320,000 distinct CDR3 sequences, approximately 16% of which are singletons, and 30% rests with the top ten. Regarding time point: newly diagnosed GD, antithyroid drugs for less than 3 months. From RNA extracted from PBMCs, the TCR library was made. These data are also associated with another study on T cells in Graves' hyperthyroidism and ophthalmopathy.

The sample consisted of peripheral blood mononuclear cells (PBMCs), taken at new diagnosis, from a patient treated with antithyroid drugs. All receptors come from a man aged 40-49 years with Graves disease.

The chain uses TRBV2 and TRBJ2-3; 11 bases fit TRBD2. Germline assignment: CDR1 SNHLY and CDR2 FYNNEI. The ends lost 6 bases at V and 2 bases at J; junction bases unmatched: 10. This CDR3 comprises 17 residues. CDR3 sequence reads: CASRAPRLAGNTDTQYF. CDR3 nucleotides: TGTGCCAGCAGGGCTCCTCGACTAGCGGGGAACACAGATACGCAGTATTTT. The full variable domain, completed using reference TRBV2 and TRBJ2-3, is EPEVTQTPSHQVTQMGQEVILRCVPISNHLYFYWYRQILGQKVEFLVSFYNNEISEKSEIFDDQFSVERPDGSNFTLKIRSTKLEDSAMYFCASRAPRLAGNTDTQYFGPGTRLTVL.

The V and J genes are TRBV7-9 and TRBJ2-3; 13 bases agree with TRBD2. Trimming removed 5 bases from V and 2 bases from J; junction bases left unmatched: 10. The CDR3 spans 18 residues. Per germline, CDR1 SEHNR and CDR2 FQNEAQ (reference sequence). CDR3 DNA sequence: TGTGCCAGCAGCCCACTAGCGGGGGGGCCTGGCCACACAGATACGCAGTATTTT. Its protein is CASSPLAGGPGHTDTQYF.

This clonotype was seen repeatedly, ten times or more. This rearrangement joins TRBV2 to TRBJ2-5; 9 bases match TRBD2. With V trimmed by 2 bases and J by 1 base, 2 bases remained unmatched. This CDR3 is 15 amino acids long. Germline values: CDR1 SNHLY, CDR2 FYNNEI. The CDR3 region is CASSEQRGAQETQYF. The CDR3 nucleotides are TGTGCCAGCAGTGAACAGCGGGGGGCCCAAGAGACCCAGTACTTC.

This clonotype was counted many times. The chain links TRBV18 to TRBJ1-1; the D gene is possibly TRBD1 (6 bases). This CDR3 region has 14 residues. Germline CDR1 reads KGHSH; CDR2 reads LQKENI. Trimming removed 3 bases at V and 0 bases at J, with 8 bases between. The CDR3 loop is CASSPTGMNTEAFF. The CDR3 DNA is TGTGCCAGCTCACCCACAGGGATGAACACTGAAGCTTTCTTT.

The sample holds many counts of this clonotype. This sequence joins TRBV7-2 and TRBJ2-3, with a possible D match to TRBD2 (6 bases). Per germline, CDR1 SGHTA and CDR2 FQGNSA. Trimming removed 2 bases from V and 9 bases from J, with 24 bases in between. The CDR3 sequence is 17 residues long. CDR3 protein: CASSLRVGGTPLGTQYF. The CDR3 DNA reads as TGTGCCAGCAGCTTAAGAGTAGGAGGGACTCCATTAGGCACGCAGTATTTT.

A remark on this clonotype: The conserved closing phenylalanine or tryptophan is absent in this CDR3, likely reflecting a read error. The rearrangement joins TRBV6-5 to TRBJ2-7; TRBD2 might be the D (6 bases). CDR1 is MNHEY, CDR2 SVGAGI, per germline. V was clipped by 2 bases and J by 1 base, with 9 bases between them. This CDR3 has 14 amino acids. This CDR3 reads CASSYMGGSYEQYS. The CDR3 DNA reads TGTGCCAGCAGTTACATGGGGGGTTCCTACGAGCAGTACTCC.

This clonotype was observed many times. This chain links TRBV28 with TRBJ2-7, with 10 bases identical to TRBD1. J lost 4 bases, V lost 10 bases, and 4 bases had no gene match. Germline CDR1 is MDHEN and CDR2 is SYDVKM. The CDR3 has 12 residues. The CDR3 protein is CATRTGGYEQYF. The CDR3 DNA reads TGTGCCACCCGGACAGGGGGTTACGAGCAGTACTTC.

This clonotype was detected ten times or more. This chain links TRBV6-1 with TRBJ2-2; maybe TRBD2 (6 bases). The germline gives CDR1 MNHNS, CDR2 SASEGT. The CDR3 is made up of 14 amino acids. V was clipped by 6 bases and J by 6 bases, with 14 bases between them. CDR3 sequence reads: CASRPGTHAGELFF. DNA of the CDR3: TGTGCCAGCAGGCCCGGGACTCATGCCGGGGAGCTGTTTTTT.

A note on this clonotype: A junction end diverges from the germline sequence, so it may reflect a read error. The V gene is TRBV19, the J gene TRBJ1-5, with TRBD1 matching 9 bases. The germline gives CDR1 LNHDA, CDR2 SQIVND (reference sequence). The CDR3 loop spans 17 amino acids. CDR3 bases: TGTGCCAATAGTTCCGGGACAGGGAGGGTATCGAATCAGCCCCAGCATTTT. Its protein product is CANSSGTGRVSNQPQHF.

This clonotype was seen many times. V usage is TRBV28 and J usage is TRBJ1-1, with a tentative D call TRBD1 (5 bases). Looked up from germline, CDR1 is MDHEN and CDR2 is SYDVKM. V was shortened by 8 bases and J by 1 base, with 11 bases between the two germline ends. This CDR3 has 13 amino acids. DNA of the CDR3: TGTGCCAGCGACGGGGGACCGAACACTGAAGCTTTCTTT. Residues: CASDGGPNTEAFF.

There are many counts of this clonotype. The chain recombines TRBV11-2 with TRBJ2-7; D unresolved. The CDR3 is 15 residues long. CDR1 is SGHAT, CDR2 FQNNGV, per germline. Trimming stripped 6 bases from V and 1 base from J, with 16 bases between. In DNA, the CDR3 is TGTGCCAGCAGACGCCCCGGACGGAGATCCTACGAGCAGTACTTC. It translates to CASRRPGRRSYEQYF.

This clonotype appeared many times. This chain links TRBV15 with TRBJ1-2; D gene unclear. V was pared by 0 bases and J by 8 bases, with 7 bases between. Per the germline V gene, CDR1 is LNHNV and CDR2 is YYDKDF (reference sequence). The CDR3 is made up of 12 amino acids. The CDR3 reads CATSRDNGGYTF. The DNA of the CDR3 is TGTGCCACCAGCAGAGATAACGGCGGCTACACCTTC.